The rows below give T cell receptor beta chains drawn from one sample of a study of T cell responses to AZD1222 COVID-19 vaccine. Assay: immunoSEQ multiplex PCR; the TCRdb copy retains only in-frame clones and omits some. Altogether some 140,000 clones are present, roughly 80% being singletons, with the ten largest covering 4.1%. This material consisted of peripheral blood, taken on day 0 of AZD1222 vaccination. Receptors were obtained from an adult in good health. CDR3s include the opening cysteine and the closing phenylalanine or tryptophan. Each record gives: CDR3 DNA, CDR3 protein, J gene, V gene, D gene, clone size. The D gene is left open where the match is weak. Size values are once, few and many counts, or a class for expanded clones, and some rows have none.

TGTGCCAGCAGCTTAAGGGAGGGGTCGGGCACTGAAGCTTTCTTT	CASSLREGSGTEAFF	TRBJ1-1	TRBV7-9	NA	few
TGTGCCAGCAGCTTGAGGTCTGGACGGCTTAACTATGGCTACACCTTC	CASSLRSGRLNYGYTF	TRBJ1-2	TRBV5-8	NA	NA
TGTGCCAGCTCAATTCAGAACACCGGGGAGCTGTTTTTT	CASSIQNTGELFF	TRBJ2-2	TRBV18	NA	NA
TGTGCCAGCAGGGGAGGACAGGGACCCTACGAGCAGTACTTC	CASRGGQGPYEQYF	TRBJ2-7	TRBV5-4	TRBD1	NA
TGTGCCAGCAGAGTCGAGCCCTATAATTCACCCCTCCACTTT	CASRVEPYNSPLHF	TRBJ1-6	TRBV28	NA	NA
TGTGCCAGCAGCTTAGGTCACCTGGGGGCTGAAGCTTTCTTT	CASSLGHLGAEAFF	TRBJ1-1	TRBV7-9	NA	NA
TGCGCCAGCAGCCCGGACAGCAACACTGAAGCTTTCTTT	CASSPDSNTEAFF	TRBJ1-1	TRBV5-1	NA	NA
TGCGCCAGCAGCCAAGATTTAAGGGGTTATAATTCACCCCTCCACTTT	CASSQDLRGYNSPLHF	TRBJ1-6	TRBV4-1	NA	NA
TGTGCCAGCAGTTTCAACACAGATACGCAGTATTTT	CASSFNTDTQYF	TRBJ2-3	TRBV28	NA	NA
TGTGCCAGCAAGGACAGGGCGGCCGGGGAGCTGTTTTTT	CASKDRAAGELFF	TRBJ2-2	TRBV7-9	TRBD1	NA
TGTGCCAGCAGTTACTCGCGGTACACCGGGGAGCTGTTTTTT	CASSYSRYTGELFF	TRBJ2-2	TRBV6-5	NA	NA
TGCGCCAGCAGCCCCGGCCTAGCGGGGGCCCCGTTCGGGCAGTATTTT	CASSPGLAGAPFGQYF	TRBJ2-3	TRBV5-1	TRBD2	NA
TGTGCCTGTCTGGGTCCAATGAACACTGAAGCTTTCTTT	CACLGPMNTEAFF	TRBJ1-1	TRBV30	NA	few
TGTGCCTGGAGTGTACCGGGGTTCGAGCGGTACTTC	CAWSVPGFERYF	TRBJ2-5	TRBV30	NA	NA
TGTGCCATCAGTGGCGGGAGCGAAATGAACACTGAAGCTTTCTTT	CAISGGSEMNTEAFF	TRBJ1-1	TRBV10-3	NA	NA
TGTGCCAGCAGTCGGACCGGGAGCGGGACTGAAGCTTTCTTT	CASSRTGSGTEAFF	TRBJ1-1	TRBV28	NA	NA
TGTGCCAGCAGTGATTGGGACAGTCGAAACACCATATATTTT	CASSDWDSRNTIYF	TRBJ1-3	TRBV6-1	TRBD1	NA
TGTGCCAGTAGTATGGACCGGACACGGGTGAATTACGAGCAGTACTTC	CASSMDRTRVNYEQYF	TRBJ2-7	TRBV19	NA	NA
TGTGCCAGCAGCGTAGCCGGGACTACAGAAAACATTCAGTACTTC	CASSVAGTTENIQYF	TRBJ2-4	TRBV9	TRBD2	NA
TGTGCCAGCAGCCCCCTGGCGGGGGGCCGGGCGCGGGGCCAAGAGACCCAGTACTTC	CASSPLAGGRARGQETQYF	TRBJ2-5	TRBV5-6	TRBD2	NA
TGTGCCAGCAGTGAAGGGCCCCTCGCCGGACGTGCCACTGAAGCTTTCTTT	CASSEGPLAGRATEAFF	TRBJ1-1	TRBV6-1	NA	NA
TGTGCCAGCAGCTTACTCGGCGGGACTTCACAGACCCAGTACTTC	CASSLLGGTSQTQYF	TRBJ2-5	TRBV7-6	NA	NA
TGTGCCAGCAGTGAGCAGCGGGGGGGCTTAGATGAGCAGTTCTTC	CASSEQRGGLDEQFF	TRBJ2-1	TRBV6-1	TRBD2	NA